This T cell receptor beta chain was identified during a study of blood T cell repertoires in COVID-19. Study-level background: Researchers got acute and convalescent COVID-19 samples from the United States, Italy and Spain.

Only a few counts were recorded for this clone. This table comes from immunoSEQ multiplex PCR, and its TCRdb copy is limited to in-frame clones, with some not included. The data show over 100,000 clones, roughly 79% seen once. Trimming removed 0 bases at V and 6 bases at J, with 15 bases between. Germline V gives CDR1 LGHDT, CDR2 YNNKEL (reference sequence). This CDR3 is 15 amino acids long. Material: peripheral blood. The sequence was collected from a woman aged 60-75 years with active or convalescent COVID-19. The chain recombines TRBV3-1 (or the pseudogene TRBV3-2) with TRBJ2-7; D perhaps matches TRBD2 (6 bases). DNA of the CDR3: TGTGCCAGCAGCCAAGAAGGTCTAGCGACGGGCGAGCAGTACTTC. Encoded protein: CASSQEGLATGEQYF.